The present T cell receptor beta chain was sequenced within a study of T-cell memory formation after mild COVID-19. A single record per CDR3 protein comes from TCRdb applying MiXCR to the 5' RACE reads. The sample has around 440,000 distinct CDR3 sequences; around a sixth are singletons. The CDR3 covers 13 residues. Germline V gene data show CDR1 as MGHRA and CDR2 as YSYEKL. This clonotype was found many times. At one boundary the junction diverges from the germline segment, which might be a read error. The TCR originated in an adult woman who had mild COVID-19 (a few samples of this study predate the infection). Cell type and time point are not known. This chain joins TRBV4-1 and TRBJ1-1; no definite D call. The material sequenced was PBMCs or a T cell subset sorted from them (not recorded which). The DNA of the CDR3 is TGTGCCAGCAGCCAAGCAGGGAACACTGAAGCTTTCTTT. This translates into CASSQAGNTEAFF.